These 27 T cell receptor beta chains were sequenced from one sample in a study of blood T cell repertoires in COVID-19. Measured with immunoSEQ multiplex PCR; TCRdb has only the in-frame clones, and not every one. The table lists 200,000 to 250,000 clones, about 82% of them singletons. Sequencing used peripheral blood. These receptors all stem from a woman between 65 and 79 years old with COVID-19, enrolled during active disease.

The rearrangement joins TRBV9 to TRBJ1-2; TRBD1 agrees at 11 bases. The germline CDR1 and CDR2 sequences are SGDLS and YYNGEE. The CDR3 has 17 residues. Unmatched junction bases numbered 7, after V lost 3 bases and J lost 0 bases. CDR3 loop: CASSAPGQGGTNYGYTF. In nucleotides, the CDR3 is TGTGCCAGCAGCGCACCGGGACAGGGGGGGACTAACTATGGCTACACCTTC.

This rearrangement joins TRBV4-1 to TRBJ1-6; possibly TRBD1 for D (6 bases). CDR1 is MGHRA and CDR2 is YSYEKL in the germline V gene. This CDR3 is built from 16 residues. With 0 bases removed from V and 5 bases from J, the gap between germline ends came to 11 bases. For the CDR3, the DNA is TGCGCCAGCAGCCAAGATACCGGACAGAATAATTCACCCCTCCACTTT. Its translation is CASSQDTGQNNSPLHF.

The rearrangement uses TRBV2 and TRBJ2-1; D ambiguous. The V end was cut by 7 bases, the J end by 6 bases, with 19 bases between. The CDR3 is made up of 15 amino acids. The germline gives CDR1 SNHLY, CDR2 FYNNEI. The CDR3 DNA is TGTGCCAGCACTGGAGTAACTCCGCTTGGCAATGAGCAGTTCTTC. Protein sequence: CASTGVTPLGNEQFF.

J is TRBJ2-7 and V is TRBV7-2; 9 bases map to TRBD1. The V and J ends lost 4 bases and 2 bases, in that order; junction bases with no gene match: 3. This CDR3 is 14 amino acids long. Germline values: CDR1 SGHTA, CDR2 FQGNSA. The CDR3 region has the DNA TGTGCCAGCAGCTGGGACAGGGAAGCCTACGAGCAGTACTTC. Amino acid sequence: CASSWDREAYEQYF.

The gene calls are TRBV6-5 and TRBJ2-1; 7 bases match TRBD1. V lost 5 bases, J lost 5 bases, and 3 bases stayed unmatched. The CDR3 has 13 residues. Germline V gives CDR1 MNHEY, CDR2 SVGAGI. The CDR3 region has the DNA TGTGCCAGCAGTCAGACAGGGCACAATGAGCAGTTCTTC. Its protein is CASSQTGHNEQFF.

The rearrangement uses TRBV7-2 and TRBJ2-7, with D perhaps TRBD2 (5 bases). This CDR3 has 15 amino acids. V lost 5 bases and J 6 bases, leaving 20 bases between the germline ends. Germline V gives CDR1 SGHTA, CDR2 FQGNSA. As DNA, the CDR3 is TGTGCCAGCAGCCCCCATTCCGAACCCGGGATCGAGCAGTACTTC. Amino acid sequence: CASSPHSEPGIEQYF.

CDR3 bases: TGCGCCAGCGGGGAGGGGATGAACACTGAAGCTTTCTTT. Residues: CASGEGMNTEAFF. This chain connects TRBV5-1 to TRBJ1-1; tentatively, D is TRBD1 (5 bases). This CDR3 is built from 13 residues. Trimming cost V 7 bases and J 0 bases, with 10 bases left between them. Germline V lookup: CDR1 SGHRS, CDR2 YFSETQ.

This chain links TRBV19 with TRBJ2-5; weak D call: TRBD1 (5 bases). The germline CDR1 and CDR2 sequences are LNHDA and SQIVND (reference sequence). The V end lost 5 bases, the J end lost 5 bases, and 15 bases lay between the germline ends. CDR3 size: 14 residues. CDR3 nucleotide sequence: TGTGCCAGTAGTCAGACAGTGGGAAGGGAGACCCAGTACTTC. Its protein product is CASSQTVGRETQYF.

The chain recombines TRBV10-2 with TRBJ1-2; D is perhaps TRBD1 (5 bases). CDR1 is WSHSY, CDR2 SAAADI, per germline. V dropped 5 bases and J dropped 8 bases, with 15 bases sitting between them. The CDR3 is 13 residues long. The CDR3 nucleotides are TGCGCCAGCAGTCTAGAGACAGTCTCGGGCTACACCTTC. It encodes CASSLETVSGYTF.

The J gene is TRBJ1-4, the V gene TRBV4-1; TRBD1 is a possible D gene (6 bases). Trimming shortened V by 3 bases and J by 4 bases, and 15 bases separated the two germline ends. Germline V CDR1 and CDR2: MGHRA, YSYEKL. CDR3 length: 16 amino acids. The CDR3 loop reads CASSQPPGQINEKLFF. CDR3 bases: TGCGCCAGCAGCCAGCCTCCGGGACAAATTAATGAAAAACTGTTTTTT.

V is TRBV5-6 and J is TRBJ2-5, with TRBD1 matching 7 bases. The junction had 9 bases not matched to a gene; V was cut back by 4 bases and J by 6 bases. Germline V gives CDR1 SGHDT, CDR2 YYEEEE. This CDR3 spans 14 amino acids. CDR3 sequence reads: CASSLSDRIKTQYF. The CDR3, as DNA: TGTGCCAGCAGCCTATCGGACAGGATAAAGACCCAGTACTTC.

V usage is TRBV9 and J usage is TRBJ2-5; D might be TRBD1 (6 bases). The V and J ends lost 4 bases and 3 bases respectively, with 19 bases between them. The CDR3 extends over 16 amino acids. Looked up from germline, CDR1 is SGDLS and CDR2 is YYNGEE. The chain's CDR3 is CASSSRRGPVEETQYF. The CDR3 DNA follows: TGTGCCAGCAGCAGCCGCAGGGGACCGGTAGAAGAGACCCAGTACTTC.

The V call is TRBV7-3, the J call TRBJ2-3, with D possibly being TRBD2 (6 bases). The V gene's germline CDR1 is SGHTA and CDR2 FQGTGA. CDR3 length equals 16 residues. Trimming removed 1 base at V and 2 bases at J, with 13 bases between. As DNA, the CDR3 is TGTGCCAGCAGCTTAATCGCGGGAAGGGCCACAGATACGCAGTATTTT. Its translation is CASSLIAGRATDTQYF. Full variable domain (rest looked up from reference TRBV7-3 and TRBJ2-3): GAGVSQTPSNKVTEKGKYVELRCDPISGHTALYWYRQSLGQGPEFLIYFQGTGAADDSGLPNDRFFAVRPEGSVSTLKIQRTERGDSAVYLCASSLIAGRATDTQYFGPGTRLTVL.

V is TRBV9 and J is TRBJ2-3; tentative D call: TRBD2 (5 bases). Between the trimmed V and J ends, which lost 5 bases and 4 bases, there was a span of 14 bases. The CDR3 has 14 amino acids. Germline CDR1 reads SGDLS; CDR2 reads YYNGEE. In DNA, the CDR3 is TGTGCCAGCAGGAGAGGGTGGGGATCAGATACGCAGTATTTT. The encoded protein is CASRRGWGSDTQYF.

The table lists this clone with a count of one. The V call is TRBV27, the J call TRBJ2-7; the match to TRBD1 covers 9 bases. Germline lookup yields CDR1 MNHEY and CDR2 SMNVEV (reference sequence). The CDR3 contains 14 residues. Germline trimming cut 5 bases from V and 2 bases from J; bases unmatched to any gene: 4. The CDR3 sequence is CASSAGTGPYEQYF. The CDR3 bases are TGTGCCAGCAGTGCCGGGACAGGGCCCTACGAGCAGTACTTC.

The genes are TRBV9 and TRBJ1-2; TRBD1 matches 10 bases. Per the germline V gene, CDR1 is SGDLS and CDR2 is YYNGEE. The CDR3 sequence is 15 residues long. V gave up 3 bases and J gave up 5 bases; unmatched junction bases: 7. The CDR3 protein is CASSAATGGAYGYTF. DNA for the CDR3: TGTGCCAGCAGCGCCGCGACAGGGGGCGCGTATGGCTACACCTTC. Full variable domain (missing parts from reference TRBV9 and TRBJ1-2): DSGVTQTPKHLITATGQRVTLRCSPRSGDLSVYWYQQSLDQGLQFLIQYYNGEERAKGNILERFSAQQFPDLHSELNLSSLELGDSALYFCASSAATGGAYGYTFGSGTRLTVV.

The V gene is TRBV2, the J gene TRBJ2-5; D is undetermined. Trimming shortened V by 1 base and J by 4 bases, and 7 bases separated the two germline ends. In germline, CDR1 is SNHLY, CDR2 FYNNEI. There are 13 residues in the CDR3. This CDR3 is CASSEGNRETQYF. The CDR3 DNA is TGTGCCAGCAGTGAAGGGAACAGAGAGACCCAGTACTTC. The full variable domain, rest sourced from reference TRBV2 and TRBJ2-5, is EPEVTQTPSHQVTQMGQEVILRCVPISNHLYFYWYRQILGQKVEFLVSFYNNEISEKSEIFDDQFSVERPDGSNFTLKIRSTKLEDSAMYFCASSEGNRETQYFGPGTRLLVL.

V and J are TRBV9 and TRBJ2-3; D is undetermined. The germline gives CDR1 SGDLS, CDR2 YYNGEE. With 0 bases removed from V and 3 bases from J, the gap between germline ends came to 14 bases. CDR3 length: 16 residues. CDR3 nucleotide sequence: TGTGCCAGCAGCGTAGGCCTTTCTGAGGAAACAGATACGCAGTATTTT. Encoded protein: CASSVGLSEETDTQYF.

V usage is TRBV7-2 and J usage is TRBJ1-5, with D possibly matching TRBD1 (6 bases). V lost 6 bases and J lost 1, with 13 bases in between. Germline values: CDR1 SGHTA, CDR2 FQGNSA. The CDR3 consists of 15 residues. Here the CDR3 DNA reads TGTGCCAGCAGGCCCGCGGGGGCGAGCAATCAGCCCCAGCATTTT. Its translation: CASRPAGASNQPQHF. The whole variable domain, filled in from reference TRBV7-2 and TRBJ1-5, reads GAGVSQSPSNKVTEKGKDVELRCDPISGHTALYWYRQSLGQGLEFLIYFQGNSAPDKSGLPSDRFSAERTGGSVSTLTIQRTQQEDSAVYLCASRPAGASNQPQHFGDGTRLSIL.

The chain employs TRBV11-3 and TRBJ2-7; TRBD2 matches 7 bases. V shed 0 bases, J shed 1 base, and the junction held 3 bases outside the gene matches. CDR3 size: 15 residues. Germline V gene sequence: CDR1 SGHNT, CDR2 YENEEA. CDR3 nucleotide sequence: TGTGCCAGCAGCTTAGAGGGCGGGGGATCCTACGAGCAGTACTTC. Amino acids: CASSLEGGGSYEQYF.

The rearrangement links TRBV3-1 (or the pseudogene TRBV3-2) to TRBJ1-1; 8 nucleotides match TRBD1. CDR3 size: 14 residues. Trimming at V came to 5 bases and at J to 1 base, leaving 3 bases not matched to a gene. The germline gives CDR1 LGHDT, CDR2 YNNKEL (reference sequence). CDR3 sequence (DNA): TGTGCCAGCAGCGCCGGGACAGGGAACACTGAAGCTTTCTTT. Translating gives CASSAGTGNTEAFF.

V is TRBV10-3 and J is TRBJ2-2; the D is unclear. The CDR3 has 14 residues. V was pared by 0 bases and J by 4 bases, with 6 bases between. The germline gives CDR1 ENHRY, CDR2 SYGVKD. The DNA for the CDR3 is TGTGCCATCAGTGAGTCGCCCAGCACCGGGGAGCTGTTTTTT. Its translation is CAISESPSTGELFF.

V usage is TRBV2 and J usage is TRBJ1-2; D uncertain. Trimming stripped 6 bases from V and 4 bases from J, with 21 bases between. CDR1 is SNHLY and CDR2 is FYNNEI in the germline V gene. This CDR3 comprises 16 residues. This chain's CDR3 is CASSPNPPDSGYGYTF. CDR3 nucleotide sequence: TGTGCCAGCAGCCCAAATCCCCCTGATTCGGGCTATGGCTACACCTTC.

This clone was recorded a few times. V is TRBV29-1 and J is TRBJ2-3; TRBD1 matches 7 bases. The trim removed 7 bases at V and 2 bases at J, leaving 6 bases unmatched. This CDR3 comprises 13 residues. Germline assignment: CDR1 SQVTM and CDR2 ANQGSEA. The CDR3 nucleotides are TGCAGCGGAGCGACAGGGCCCACAGATACGCAGTATTTT. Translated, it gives CSGATGPTDTQYF.

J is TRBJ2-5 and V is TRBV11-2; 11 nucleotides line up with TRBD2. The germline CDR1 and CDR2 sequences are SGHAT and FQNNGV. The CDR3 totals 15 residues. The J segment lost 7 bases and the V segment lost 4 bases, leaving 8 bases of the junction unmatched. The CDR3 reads CASSYQTSGAGTQYF. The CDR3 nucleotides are TGTGCCAGCAGCTATCAGACTAGCGGGGCAGGGACCCAGTACTTC.

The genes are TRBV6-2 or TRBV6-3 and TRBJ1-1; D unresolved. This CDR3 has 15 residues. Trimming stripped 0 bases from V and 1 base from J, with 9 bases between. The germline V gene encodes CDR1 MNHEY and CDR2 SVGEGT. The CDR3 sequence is CASSYSGRENTEAFF. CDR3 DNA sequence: TGTGCCAGCAGTTACTCGGGCAGAGAGAACACTGAAGCTTTCTTT.

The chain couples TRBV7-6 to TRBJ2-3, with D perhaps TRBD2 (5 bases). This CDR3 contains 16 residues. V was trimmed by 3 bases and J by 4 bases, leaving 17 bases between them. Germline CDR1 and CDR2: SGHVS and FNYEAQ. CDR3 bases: TGTGCCAGCAGCTTTAACACGGGAAAGATGGCAGATACGCAGTATTTT. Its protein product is CASSFNTGKMADTQYF.